This is a list of T cell receptor beta chains from one sample in a study of T cell changes during pregnancy in multiple sclerosis. Clones were sequenced by immunoSEQ multiplex PCR, and TCRdb holds only the in-frame ones, with some missing. Of 60,000 to 65,000 clones listed, around nine tenths are singletons. The sample consisted of peripheral blood, taken in the second trimester of pregnancy. All receptors come from a female donor with multiple sclerosis, enrolled in a pregnancy study. Each CDR3 is given with its conserved first and last residue. Fields, in order: D gene, V gene, J gene, clone size, CDR3 protein, CDR3 DNA. A D gene is named only where the DNA matches it firmly. The size of a clone is reported for some rows only, either as once, few or many, or as a class for expanded clones.

D: TRBD1; V: TRBV12-5; J: TRBJ2-2; size: -; CDR3: CASGLTRQGVAGELFF; DNA: TGTGCTAGTGGTTTGACCCGACAGGGTGTTGCCGGGGAGCTGTTTTTT
D: -; V: TRBV5-1; J: TRBJ2-3; size: -; CDR3: CASSPAGLVDTDTQYF; DNA: TGCGCCAGCAGCCCCGCAGGGCTTGTCGACACAGATACGCAGTATTTT
D: -; V: TRBV5-1; J: TRBJ2-1; size: -; CDR3: CASSLTTGTLYNEQFF; DNA: TGCGCCAGCAGCTTGACGACAGGTACCCTTTACAATGAGCAGTTCTTC
D: -; V: TRBV29-1; J: TRBJ1-1; size: -; CDR3: CSVEEQPRTEAFF; DNA: TGCAGCGTTGAAGAACAGCCTCGGACTGAAGCTTTCTTT
D: TRBD1; V: TRBV13; J: TRBJ2-3; size: -; CDR3: CASSASGQGTHTQYF; DNA: TGTGCCAGCAGCGCCTCGGGACAGGGAACGCATACGCAGTATTTT
D: -; V: TRBV10-1; J: TRBJ2-7; size: -; CDR3: CASSSGSRTAEYEQYF; DNA: TGCGCCAGCAGTTCGGGATCCAGGACAGCAGAGTACGAGCAGTACTTC
D: -; V: TRBV4-3; J: TRBJ2-7; size: -; CDR3: CASSQERTDYEQYF; DNA: TGCGCCAGCAGCCAAGAAAGGACAGACTACGAGCAGTACTTC
D: -; V: TRBV10-1; J: TRBJ2-5; size: -; CDR3: CASSDRIQETQYF; DNA: TGCGCCAGCAGTGACAGGATCCAAGAGACCCAGTACTTC
D: TRBD2; V: TRBV19; J: TRBJ2-1; size: -; CDR3: CASSIQAGASYNEQFF; DNA: TGTGCCAGTAGTATTCAAGCGGGAGCCTCCTACAATGAGCAGTTCTTC
D: TRBD2; V: TRBV18; J: TRBJ2-7; size: few; CDR3: CASSPPAGRSDEQYF; DNA: TGTGCCAGCTCACCACCCGCCGGGAGGTCGGACGAGCAGTACTTC
D: TRBD1; V: TRBV7-3; J: TRBJ2-5; size: -; CDR3: CASSLGRDRGQETQYF; DNA: TGTGCCAGCAGCTTAGGCCGGGACAGGGGGCAAGAGACCCAGTACTTC
D: TRBD1; V: TRBV2; J: TRBJ2-1; size: -; CDR3: CASRGDRGTTDEQFF; DNA: TGTGCCAGCAGGGGGGACAGGGGCACGACGGATGAGCAGTTCTTC
D: -; V: TRBV7-3; J: TRBJ2-1; size: -; CDR3: CASSLESGFGGRNEQFF; DNA: TGTGCCAGCAGCTTAGAATCAGGGTTCGGGGGTAGGAATGAGCAGTTCTTC
D: TRBD1; V: TRBV19; J: TRBJ1-2; size: few; CDR3: CASRAGQGRYGYTF; DNA: TGTGCCAGTAGGGCAGGACAGGGACGGTATGGCTACACCTTC
D: TRBD2; V: TRBV29-1; J: TRBJ2-1; size: -; CDR3: CSVEGGGFSGDFGQFF; DNA: TGCAGCGTCGAGGGGGGGGGTTTTAGCGGGGACTTTGGGCAGTTCTTC
D: -; V: TRBV5-1; J: TRBJ2-3; size: -; CDR3: CASSLVGRLDTQYF; DNA: TGCGCCAGCAGCTTGGTCGGGAGACTAGATACGCAGTATTTT
D: -; V: TRBV2; J: TRBJ2-7; size: -; CDR3: CASSVAGPPYEQYF; DNA: TGTGCCAGCAGTGTCGCAGGTCCTCCCTACGAGCAGTACTTC
D: -; V: TRBV7-2; J: TRBJ2-2; size: -; CDR3: CASSLYGAGPNTGELFF; DNA: TGTGCCAGCAGCTTATATGGGGCGGGACCGAACACCGGGGAGCTGTTTTTT
D: -; V: TRBV12-5; J: TRBJ2-1; size: once; CDR3: CASGYGVTPYNEQFF; DNA: TGTGCTAGTGGTTACGGAGTCACCCCCTACAATGAGCAGTTCTTC
D: -; V: TRBV19; J: TRBJ1-2; size: -; CDR3: CASSTGFGTSGIRRYGYTF; DNA: TGTGCCAGTAGTACGGGTTTTGGGACTTCAGGGATTAGGCGCTATGGCTACACCTTC
D: -; V: TRBV2; J: TRBJ2-2; size: -; CDR3: CASSAERSNTGELFF; DNA: TGTGCCAGCAGTGCTGAGCGGTCCAACACCGGGGAGCTGTTTTTT
D: TRBD1; V: TRBV19; J: TRBJ2-2; size: -; CDR3: CASRGQEAGELFF; DNA: TGTGCCAGCCGGGGACAGGAAGCCGGGGAGCTGTTTTTT
D: -; V: TRBV25-1; J: TRBJ2-5; size: -; CDR3: CASSEPTRIIETQYF; DNA: TGTGCCAGCAGTGAACCGACTAGAATAATAGAGACCCAGTACTTC
D: TRBD2; V: TRBV15; J: TRBJ2-7; size: -; CDR3: CATSRGGEGHEQYF; DNA: TGTGCCACCAGCAGAGGAGGGGAGGGTCACGAGCAGTACTTC
D: TRBD1; V: TRBV5-1; J: TRBJ1-1; size: -; CDR3: CASSLVVGQGPSEAFF; DNA: TGCGCCAGCAGCTTGGTGGTGGGACAGGGGCCCTCAGAAGCTTTCTTT
D: -; V: TRBV4-1; J: TRBJ2-2; size: -; CDR3: CASSLPQGDYTNTGELFF; DNA: TGCGCCAGCAGCCTACCACAGGGGGACTATACGAACACCGGGGAGCTGTTTTTT
D: -; V: TRBV6-4; J: TRBJ2-3; size: -; CDR3: CASSDQVGLTDTQYF; DNA: TGTGCCAGCAGTGACCAAGTGGGGCTCACAGATACGCAGTATTTT
D: -; V: TRBV7-9; J: TRBJ2-3; size: -; CDR3: CASSLGRGTNTDTQYF; DNA: TGTGCCAGCAGCTTAGGTCGCGGGACGAACACAGATACGCAGTATTTT
D: TRBD2; V: TRBV18; J: TRBJ2-1; size: -; CDR3: CASSPPTLAGVPEQFF; DNA: TGTGCCAGCTCACCACCAACTCTAGCGGGAGTTCCTGAGCAGTTCTTC
D: TRBD1; V: TRBV5-4; J: TRBJ2-5; size: -; CDR3: CASSLPGQQETQYF; DNA: TGTGCCAGCAGCTTACCGGGACAGCAAGAGACCCAGTACTTC
D: -; V: TRBV19; J: TRBJ1-1; size: -; CDR3: CASSMMAENTEAFF; DNA: TGTGCCAGTAGTATGATGGCGGAGAACACTGAAGCTTTCTTT
D: -; V: TRBV10-3; J: TRBJ2-7; size: -; CDR3: CAISEAYYEQYF; DNA: TGTGCCATCAGTGAGGCCTACTACGAGCAGTACTTC
D: TRBD1; V: TRBV9; J: TRBJ1-3; size: -; CDR3: CASSVGDGTGGPGNTIYF; DNA: TGTGCCAGCAGCGTAGGAGACGGGACAGGGGGCCCTGGAAACACCATATATTTT
D: -; V: TRBV7-2; J: TRBJ2-5; size: -; CDR3: CASSLGTHLQETQYF; DNA: TGTGCCAGCAGCCTCGGGACTCACCTCCAAGAGACCCAGTACTTC
D: TRBD2; V: TRBV2; J: TRBJ2-1; size: once; CDR3: CASSERLTSALEQFF; DNA: TGTGCCAGCAGTGAAAGGTTAACTAGCGCGCTTGAGCAGTTCTTC
D: -; V: TRBV6-4; J: TRBJ1-1; size: -; CDR3: CASNNIQDSGNTEAFF; DNA: TGTGCCAGCAACAACATCCAGGACAGCGGGAACACTGAAGCTTTCTTT
D: -; V: TRBV6-1; J: TRBJ1-1; size: -; CDR3: CASSEAGAEAFF; DNA: TGTGCCAGCAGTGAAGCAGGGGCTGAAGCTTTCTTT
D: -; V: TRBV30; J: TRBJ2-1; size: -; CDR3: CAWGRGARYNEQFF; DNA: TGTGCCTGGGGGAGGGGGGCCCGCTACAATGAGCAGTTCTTC
D: -; V: TRBV7-3; J: TRBJ2-2; size: -; CDR3: CASSRAGTNTGELFF; DNA: TGTGCCAGCAGCCGCGCCGGGACGAACACCGGGGAGCTGTTTTTT
D: -; V: TRBV30; J: TRBJ2-2; size: -; CDR3: CAWHKRVPGTGELFF; DNA: TGTGCCTGGCATAAACGCGTGCCGGGCACCGGGGAGCTGTTTTTT